The 18 T cell receptor beta chains reported below all come from one sample, sequenced in a study of vaccination and CD4 T cells after COVID-19. These TCRs are of unknown antigen specificity. Oncomine TCR Beta short-read sequencing was applied to DNA from cultured CD4+ T cells. Genomic DNA was isolated from CD4+ T cells that had been cultured. TCRdb itself ran the PCR reads through MiXCR, one entry per CDR3 protein. The sample holds approximately 9,800 distinct CDR3 sequences, around a third seen once. Treatment denoted: approximately 10-day PBMC culture with coronavirus spike peptide pools or control peptides (ViraFEST assay). CD4+ T lymphocytes from the unexposed donor were collected before the COVID-19 pandemic (2011-2018). Sequencing was performed on CD4+ T cells from blood, cultured in vitro. The receptors come from a human donor in good health.

This clonotype was observed a handful of times. V and J are TRBV19 and TRBJ2-3; TRBD2 matches 8 bases. Germline V gene sequence: CDR1 LNHDA, CDR2 SQIVND (reference sequence). V lost 6 bases to trimming and J lost 1 base; unmatched junction nucleotides: 0. The CDR3 contains 13 residues. In DNA, the CDR3 is TGTGCCAGTAGGACTAGCGGCACAGATACGCAGTATTTT. This translates into CASRTSGTDTQYF. Together with reference TRBV19 and TRBJ2-3, the CDR3 gives the full variable domain: DGGITQSPKYLFRKEGQNVTLSCEQNLNHDAMYWYRQDPGQGLRLIYYSQIVNDFQKGDIAEGYSVSREKKESFPLTVTSAQKNPTAFYLCASRTSGTDTQYFGPGTRLTVL.

The sample holds a few counts of this clonotype. This chain links TRBV6-5 with TRBJ2-7; D remains ambiguous. This CDR3 has 14 amino acids. Germline values: CDR1 MNHEY, CDR2 SVGAGI. Between the trimmed V and J ends, which lost 2 bases and 0 bases, there was a span of 8 bases. CDR3 in DNA: TGTGCCAGCAGTTACCAGTGGAGCTCCTACGAGCAGTACTTC. Its protein product is CASSYQWSSYEQYF.

This clonotype was observed a handful of times. The V call is TRBV20-1, the J call TRBJ2-3, with 8 bases that match TRBD2. Germline assignment: CDR1 DFQATT and CDR2 SNEGSKA (reference sequence). V dropped 0 bases and J dropped 4; count of bases not matched to a gene: 12. This CDR3 spans 17 amino acids. CDR3 sequence reads: CSARDLKSGSQPDTQYF. The CDR3 DNA follows: TGCAGTGCTAGAGATCTCAAGAGCGGGAGTCAACCAGATACGCAGTATTTT.

This clonotype was counted between two and nine times. The J gene is TRBJ1-1, the V gene TRBV7-9, with D possibly matching TRBD1 (5 bases). The CDR3 is made up of 14 amino acids. The V end lost 6 bases, the J end lost 7 bases, and 18 bases lay between the germline ends. The V gene's germline CDR1 is SEHNR and CDR2 FQNEAQ (reference sequence). CDR3 sequence reads: CASRAQPAGLEAFF. CDR3 DNA sequence: TGTGCCAGCAGAGCCCAGCCCGCGGGACTTGAAGCTTTCTTT.

The CDR3 DNA is TGTGCCAGCAGTGCAGGGACTGAAGCTTTCTTT. Its translation: CASSAGTEAFF. The genes are TRBV6-2 or TRBV6-3 and TRBJ1-1, with a weak D call TRBD1 (5 bases). V lost 5 bases and J lost 5, with 6 bases in between. The CDR3 is 11 residues long. Germline values: CDR1 MNHEY, CDR2 SVGEGT.

The rearrangement joins TRBV15 to TRBJ2-5, with D tentatively TRBD2 (5 bases). The CDR3 loop spans 17 amino acids. V lost 3 bases and J lost 2, with 19 bases in between. Germline values: CDR1 LNHNV, CDR2 YYDKDF (reference sequence). The CDR3 region has the DNA TGTGCCACCAGCAGGAGCGGAGGTCAATTCGCTCAAGAGACCCAGTACTTC. Translating it yields CATSRSGGQFAQETQYF. Variable domain in full (rest from reference TRBV15 and TRBJ2-5): DAMVIQNPRYQVTQFGKPVTLSCSQTLNHNVMYWYQQKSSQAPKLLFHYYDKDFNNEADTPDNFQSRRPNTSFCFLDIRSPGLGDTAMYLCATSRSGGQFAQETQYFGPGTRLLVL.

The chain recombines TRBV7-9 with TRBJ2-3; perhaps TRBD2 as D (6 bases). Germline CDR1 reads SEHNR; CDR2 reads FQNEAQ (reference sequence). Trimming stripped 4 bases from V and 4 bases from J, with 12 bases between. The CDR3 runs to 14 residues. The CDR3 DNA reads TGTGCCAGCAGCTCCGGGGAGGCCGCAGATACGCAGTATTTT. Its protein is CASSSGEAADTQYF.

The gene calls are TRBV20-1 and TRBJ1-2; a weak D match, TRBD1 (5 bases). The CDR3 has 13 amino acids. The ends were cut back, 0 bases at V and 3 bases at J, with 8 bases in the middle. CDR1 is DFQATT and CDR2 is SNEGSKA in the germline V gene (reference sequence). CDR3 sequence: CSARDQGDYGYTF. The CDR3 DNA follows: TGCAGTGCTAGAGATCAGGGTGACTATGGCTACACCTTC.

This chain joins TRBV19 and TRBJ1-5; 7 nucleotides align to TRBD1. The ends lost 6 bases at V and 1 base at J; junction bases unmatched: 3. The CDR3 is made up of 14 amino acids. Germline lookup yields CDR1 LNHDA and CDR2 SQIVND (reference sequence). CDR3 protein: CASSATGSNQPQHF. In DNA, the CDR3 is TGTGCCAGTAGCGCGACAGGGAGCAATCAGCCCCAGCATTTT.

The V and J genes are TRBV28 and TRBJ1-1; no firm D call. Germline V gene sequence: CDR1 MDHEN, CDR2 SYDVKM. The CDR3 consists of 15 residues. V was pared by 5 bases and J by 0 bases, with 13 bases between. CDR3 residues: CASSALARMNTEAFF. The CDR3 bases are TGTGCCAGCAGTGCCTTGGCACGTATGAACACTGAAGCTTTCTTT.

This clonotype was detected only a few times. The chain couples TRBV6-1 to TRBJ2-7; tentative D call: TRBD1 (6 bases). From germline, CDR1 is MNHNS and CDR2 SASEGT. The length of the CDR3 is 16 residues. V was pared by 4 bases and J by 6 bases, with 22 bases between. This CDR3 is CASSVRVRDIRGEQYF. CDR3 in DNA: TGTGCCAGCAGTGTCCGGGTCAGGGACATTCGGGGCGAGCAGTACTTC.

This clonotype was seen only a few times. The V call is TRBV6-2 or TRBV6-3, the J call TRBJ2-1; no reliable D call. This CDR3 region has 11 residues. Germline V gene lookup returns CDR1 MNHEY and CDR2 SVGEGT. V shed 4 bases and J shed 10 bases, with 8 bases lying between them. The DNA for the CDR3 is TGTGCCAGCAGTTCTCTGAGGGAGCAGTTCTTC. Protein: CASSSLREQFF.

A few counts support this clonotype. The chain uses TRBV7-9 and TRBJ2-3, with 9 bases identical to TRBD2. Germline values: CDR1 SEHNR, CDR2 FQNEAQ (reference sequence). J was trimmed by 1 base and V by 1 base; bases with no gene match: 3. The CDR3 length is 16 residues. The CDR3 region has the DNA TGTGCCAGCAGCTTAGGACTAGCGGAGCGCACAGATACGCAGTATTTT. Its translation is CASSLGLAERTDTQYF.

This chain uses TRBV27 with TRBJ2-7; D gene unclear. Trimming pared 5 bases from V and 0 bases from J, leaving 5 bases between. The length of the CDR3 is 12 residues. Looked up from germline, CDR1 is MNHEY and CDR2 is SMNVEV (reference sequence). The DNA of the CDR3 is TGTGCCAGCAGTGAGAGCTCCTACGAGCAGTACTTC. Translating gives CASSESSYEQYF.

This clonotype was seen a handful of times. This sequence joins TRBV7-3 and TRBJ1-6, with D perhaps matching TRBD1 (5 bases). The CDR3 covers 15 residues. CDR1 and CDR2 (germline): SGHTA, FQGTGA. Trimming pared 6 bases from V and 7 bases from J, leaving 16 bases between. The CDR3 sequence is CASRNSGTANSPLHF. DNA of the CDR3: TGTGCCAGCAGGAATTCCGGGACGGCGAATTCACCCCTCCACTTT. The full variable domain, with the rest looked up from reference TRBV7-3 and TRBJ1-6, is GAGVSQTPSNKVTEKGKYVELRCDPISGHTALYWYRQSLGQGPEFLIYFQGTGAADDSGLPNDRFFAVRPEGSVSTLKIQRTERGDSAVYLCASRNSGTANSPLHFGNGTRLTVT.

The chain combines TRBV20-1 with TRBJ2-7, with 10 bases that match TRBD2. Germline V CDR1 and CDR2: DFQATT, SNEGSKA (reference sequence). CDR3 length: 16 residues. Trimming cost V 3 bases and J 0 bases; bases outside gene matches: 8. The CDR3 sequence is CSASGGLALSSYEQYF. As DNA, the CDR3 is TGCAGTGCTAGCGGGGGACTAGCGTTAAGCTCCTACGAGCAGTACTTC.

V and J are TRBV7-3 and TRBJ2-1; 15 nucleotides agree with TRBD2. The trim removed 2 bases at V and 7 bases at J, leaving 3 bases unmatched. This CDR3 has 16 amino acids. The germline V gene encodes CDR1 SGHTA and CDR2 FQGTGA. Here the CDR3 DNA reads TGTGCCAGCAGCTTATACGGACTAGCGGGAGGGAATGAGCAGTTCTTC. It yields the protein CASSLYGLAGGNEQFF.

This clonotype has only a few counts. The genes are TRBV6-5 and TRBJ2-1; weak D call: TRBD1 (5 bases). Looked up from germline, CDR1 is MNHEY and CDR2 is SVGAGI. The length of the CDR3 is 13 residues. The V end was cut by 4 bases, the J end by 5 bases, with 9 bases between. The CDR3 loop is CASSWGLDNEQFF. In nucleotides, the CDR3 is TGTGCCAGCAGTTGGGGCCTAGACAATGAGCAGTTCTTC.